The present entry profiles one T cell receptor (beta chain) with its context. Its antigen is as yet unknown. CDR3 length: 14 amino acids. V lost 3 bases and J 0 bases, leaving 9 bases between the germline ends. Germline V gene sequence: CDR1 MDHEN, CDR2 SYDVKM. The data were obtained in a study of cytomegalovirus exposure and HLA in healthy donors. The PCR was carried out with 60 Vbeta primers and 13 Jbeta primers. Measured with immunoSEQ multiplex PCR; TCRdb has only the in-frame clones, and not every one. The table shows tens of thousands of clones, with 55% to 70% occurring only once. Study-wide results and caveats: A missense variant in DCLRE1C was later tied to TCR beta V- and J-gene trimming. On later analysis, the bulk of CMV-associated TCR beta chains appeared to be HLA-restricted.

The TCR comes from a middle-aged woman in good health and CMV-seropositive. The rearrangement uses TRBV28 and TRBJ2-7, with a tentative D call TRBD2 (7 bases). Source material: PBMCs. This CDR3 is CASSFAGASYEQYF. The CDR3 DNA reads TGTGCCAGCAGTTTTGCGGGGGCCTCCTACGAGCAGTACTTC. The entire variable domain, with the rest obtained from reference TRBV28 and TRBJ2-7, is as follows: DVKVTQSSRYLVKRTGEKVFLECVQDMDHENMFWYRQDPGLGLRLIYFSYDVKMKEKGDIPEGYSVSREKKERFSLILESASTNQTSMYLCASSFAGASYEQYFGPGTRLTVT.